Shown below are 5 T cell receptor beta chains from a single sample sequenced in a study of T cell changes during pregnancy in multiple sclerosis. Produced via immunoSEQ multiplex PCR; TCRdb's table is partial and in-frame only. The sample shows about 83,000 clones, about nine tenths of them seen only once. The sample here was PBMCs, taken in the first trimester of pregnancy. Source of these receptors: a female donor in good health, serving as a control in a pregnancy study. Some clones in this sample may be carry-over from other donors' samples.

Here the CDR3 DNA reads TGTGCCAGCAGCTTACTCGACGAGCAGTACTTC. This encodes CASSLLDEQYF. The chain couples TRBV7-9 to TRBJ2-7; no firm D call. The CDR3 contains 11 residues. V was pared by 2 bases and J by 5 bases, with 4 bases between. Germline V gives CDR1 SEHNR, CDR2 FQNEAQ (reference sequence).

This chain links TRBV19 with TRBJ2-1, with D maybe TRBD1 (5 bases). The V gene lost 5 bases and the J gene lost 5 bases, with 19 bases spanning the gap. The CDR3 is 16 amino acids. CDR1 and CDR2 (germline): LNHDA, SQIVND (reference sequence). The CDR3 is CASSSRQLKMDNEQFF. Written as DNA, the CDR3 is TGTGCCAGTAGTTCGCGACAGCTAAAGATGGACAATGAGCAGTTCTTC.

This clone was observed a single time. Written as DNA, the CDR3 is TGTGCCAGCAGCTTAGGTAGCGAGCTCCTGTACTTC. As protein: CASSLGSELLYF. The chain is built from TRBV7-9 and TRBJ2-5; possible D gene TRBD2, 5 bases. From germline, CDR1 is SEHNR and CDR2 FQNEAQ (reference sequence). Trimming cost V 1 base and J 13 bases, with 13 bases left between them. The CDR3 contains 12 residues.

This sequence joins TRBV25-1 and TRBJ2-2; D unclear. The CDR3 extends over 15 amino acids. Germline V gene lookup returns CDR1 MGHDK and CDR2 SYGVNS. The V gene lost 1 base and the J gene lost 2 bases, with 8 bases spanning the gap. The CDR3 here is CASSEWAANTGELFF. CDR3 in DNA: TGTGCCAGCAGTGAATGGGCAGCTAACACCGGGGAGCTGTTTTTT.

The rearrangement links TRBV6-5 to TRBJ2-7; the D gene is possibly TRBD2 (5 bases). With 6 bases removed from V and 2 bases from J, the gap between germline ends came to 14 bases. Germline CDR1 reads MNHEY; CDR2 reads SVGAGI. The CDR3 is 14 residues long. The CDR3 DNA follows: TGTGCCAGCAGAACCGACGCGGGCCCCTACGAGCAGTACTTC. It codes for CASRTDAGPYEQYF.